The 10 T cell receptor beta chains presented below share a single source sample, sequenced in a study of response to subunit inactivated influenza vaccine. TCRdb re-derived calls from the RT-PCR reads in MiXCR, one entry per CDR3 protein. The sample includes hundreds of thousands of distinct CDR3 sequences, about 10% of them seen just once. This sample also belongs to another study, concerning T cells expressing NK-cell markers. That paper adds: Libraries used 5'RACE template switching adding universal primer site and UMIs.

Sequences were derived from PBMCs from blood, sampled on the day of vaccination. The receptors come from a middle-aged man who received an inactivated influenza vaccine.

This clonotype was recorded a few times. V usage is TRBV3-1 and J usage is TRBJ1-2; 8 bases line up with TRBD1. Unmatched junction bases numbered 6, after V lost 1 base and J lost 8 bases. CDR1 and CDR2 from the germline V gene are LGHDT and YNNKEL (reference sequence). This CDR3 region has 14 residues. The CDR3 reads CASSQGTGWGGYTF. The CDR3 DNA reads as TGTGCCAGCAGCCAAGGGACAGGGTGGGGCGGCTACACCTTC.

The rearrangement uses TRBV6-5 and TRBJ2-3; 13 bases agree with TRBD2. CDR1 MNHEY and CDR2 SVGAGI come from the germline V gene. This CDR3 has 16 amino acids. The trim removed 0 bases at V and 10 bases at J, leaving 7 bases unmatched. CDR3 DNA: TGTGCCAGCAGTTACTCGGGACTAGCGGGGCTGGATTCGCAGTATTTT. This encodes CASSYSGLAGLDSQYF.

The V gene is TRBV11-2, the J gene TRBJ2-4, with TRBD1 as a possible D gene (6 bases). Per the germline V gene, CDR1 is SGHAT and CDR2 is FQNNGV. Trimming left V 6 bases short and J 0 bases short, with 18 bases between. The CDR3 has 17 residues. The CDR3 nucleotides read TGTGCCAGCAGTCCATGGACAGACAAATTAGCCAAAAACATTCAGTACTTC. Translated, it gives CASSPWTDKLAKNIQYF. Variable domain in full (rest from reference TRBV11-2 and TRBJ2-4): EAGVAQSPRYKIIEKRQSVAFWCNPISGHATLYWYQQILGQGPKLLIQFQNNGVVDDSQLPKDRFSAERLKGVDSTLKIQPAKLEDSAVYLCASSPWTDKLAKNIQYFGAGTRLSVL.

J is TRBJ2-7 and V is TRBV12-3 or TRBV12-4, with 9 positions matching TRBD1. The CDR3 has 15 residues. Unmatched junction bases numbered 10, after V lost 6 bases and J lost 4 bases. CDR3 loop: CASRGGQGVRYEQYF. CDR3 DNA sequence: TGTGCCAGCAGGGGGGGACAGGGAGTCCGATACGAGCAGTACTTC.

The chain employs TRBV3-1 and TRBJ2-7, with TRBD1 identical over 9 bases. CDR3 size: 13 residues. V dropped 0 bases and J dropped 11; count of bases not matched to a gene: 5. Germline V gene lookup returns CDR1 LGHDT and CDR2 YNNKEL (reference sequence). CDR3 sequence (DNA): TGTGCCAGCAGCCAAGATCCCGGGACAGGGAAGTACTTC. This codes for CASSQDPGTGKYF.

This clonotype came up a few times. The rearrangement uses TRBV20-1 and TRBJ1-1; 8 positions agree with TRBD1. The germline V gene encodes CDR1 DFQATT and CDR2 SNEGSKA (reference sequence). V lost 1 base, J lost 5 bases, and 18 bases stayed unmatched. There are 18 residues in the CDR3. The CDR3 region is CSARALQPTGVRVTEAFF. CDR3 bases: TGCAGTGCTAGAGCCCTTCAGCCGACAGGGGTGAGGGTAACTGAAGCTTTCTTT.

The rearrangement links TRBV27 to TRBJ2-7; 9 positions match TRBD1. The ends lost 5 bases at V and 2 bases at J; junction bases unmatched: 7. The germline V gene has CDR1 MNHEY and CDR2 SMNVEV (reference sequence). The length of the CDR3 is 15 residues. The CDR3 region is CASSPYRDRAYEQYF. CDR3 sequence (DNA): TGTGCCAGCAGTCCCTACCGGGACAGGGCCTACGAGCAGTACTTC.

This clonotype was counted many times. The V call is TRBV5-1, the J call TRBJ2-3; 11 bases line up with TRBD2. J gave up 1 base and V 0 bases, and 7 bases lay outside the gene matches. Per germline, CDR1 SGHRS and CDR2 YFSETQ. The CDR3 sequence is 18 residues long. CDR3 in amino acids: CASSLALLAGGRTDTQYF. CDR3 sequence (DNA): TGCGCCAGCAGCTTGGCCCTTCTAGCGGGGGGACGCACAGATACGCAGTATTTT.

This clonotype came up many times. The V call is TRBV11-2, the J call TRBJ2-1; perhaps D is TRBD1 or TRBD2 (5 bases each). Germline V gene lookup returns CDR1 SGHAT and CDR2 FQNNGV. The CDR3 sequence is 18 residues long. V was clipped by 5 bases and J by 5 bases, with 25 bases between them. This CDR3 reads CASSQRLRGGPTNNEQFF. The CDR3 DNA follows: TGTGCCAGCAGCCAACGGTTGAGGGGCGGACCTACGAACAATGAGCAGTTCTTC.

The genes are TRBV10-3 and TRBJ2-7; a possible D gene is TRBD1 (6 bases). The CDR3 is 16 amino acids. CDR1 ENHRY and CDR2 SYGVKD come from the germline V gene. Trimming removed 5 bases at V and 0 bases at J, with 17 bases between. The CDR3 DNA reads TGTGCCATCAGTACAGGGTCCACCATCGGCTCCTACGAGCAGTACTTC. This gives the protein CAISTGSTIGSYEQYF.